This paragraph covers one T cell receptor beta chain sequence. These data are taken from a study of blood T cell repertoires in COVID-19. Study summary: The United States, Italy and Spain were the sources of the acute and convalescent COVID-19 samples. The cDNA or gDNA used as material had been derived from T cells, B-cell-depleted T cells, or PBMCs.

The ends lost 4 bases at V and 5 bases at J; junction bases unmatched: 7. CDR1 and CDR2 (germline): LGHDT, YNNKEL (reference sequence). The CDR3 loop spans 15 amino acids. In the authors' methods: Amplified reference gene primers provided the basis for estimating nucleated cell counts. Sequencing used immunoSEQ multiplex PCR; TCRdb keeps in-frame clones, though not all of them. The V and J calls and clone size are taken from that table; D and trimming were inferred from the DNA. The top ten clones hold about 3.9% of a sample with roughly 100,000 clones, 80% to 95% of them seen once. This sequence joins TRBV3-1 (or the pseudogene TRBV3-2) and TRBJ2-1; 8 bases are a match to TRBD2. This clonotype originated in a man aged 18-30 years with acute or convalescent COVID-19. The material sequenced was peripheral blood. CDR3 in amino acids: CASSPRGGGNNEQFF. The CDR3 DNA reads TGTGCCAGCAGCCCCCGGGGGGGCGGCAACAATGAGCAGTTCTTC.